The rows below give T cell receptor beta chains drawn from one sample of a study of blood T cell repertoires in COVID-19. Here immunoSEQ multiplex PCR was the method, and the copy in TCRdb shows in-frame clones only, minus some. The sample includes 390,000 or so clones, about 86% of them seen just once. The material sequenced was PBMCs or T cells enriched from blood (not recorded which). The receptor source for this set is a woman aged 45 to 65 who had recovered from COVID-19. Both conserved end residues are trimmed from each CDR3. The order of the fields is J gene, V gene, CDR3 protein.

TRBJ1-1	TRBV29-1	SVGQGAGNTEAF
TRBJ1-6	TRBV5-6	ASSRDGPQALH
TRBJ1-5	TRBV24-1	ATSSSTGLYSNQPQH
TRBJ1-3	TRBV9	ASSPRAGGGNTIY
TRBJ1-2	TRBV28	ASSSPDRAFGYT
TRBJ2-5	TRBV29-1	SVVWPSGPLGRTQY
TRBJ1-2	TRBV6-5	ASSYAIPLGYT
TRBJ1-2	TRBV3-1/TRBV3-2	ASSQDERVHGYT
TRBJ1-2	TRBV5-1	ASTPGGVDGYT
TRBJ1-6	TRBV27	ASSYFRGPGDNSPLH
TRBJ2-7	TRBV7-9	ATLNATGAYGEQY
TRBJ1-2	TRBV6-5	ASSYSRVDNYGYT
TRBJ2-1	TRBV11-3	ASSFDADNEQF
TRBJ1-1	TRBV5-1	ASSTLTGVNTEAF
TRBJ2-1	TRBV9	ASSLLRGADEQF
TRBJ2-1	TRBV19	ASRDSNAKEGEQF
TRBJ2-6	TRBV7-2	ASSARVGANVLT
TRBJ1-2	TRBV12-3/TRBV12-4	ASSPPRLGYT
TRBJ1-3	TRBV18	ASSPPTASSGNTIY
TRBJ1-4	TRBV2	ASGRGRGFRTNEKLF
TRBJ1-6	TRBV13	ASSLENTGASHSPLH
TRBJ1-4	TRBV7-8	ASSLAGAANEKLF
TRBJ1-4	TRBV7-2	ASSLMGQGINEKLF
TRBJ2-1	TRBV5-1	ASRLAGEYEQF
TRBJ1-5	TRBV30	AWSGTGSNQPQH
TRBJ2-3	TRBV27	ASSLLAGQGKDTQY
TRBJ1-5	TRBV29-1	SVGGQGGQPQH
TRBJ1-5	TRBV6-2/TRBV6-3	ASSYQSGGNQPQH
TRBJ1-2	TRBV6-5	ASSYEVTYGYT
TRBJ2-7	TRBV3-1/TRBV3-2	ASSQDPGRTGPEQY
TRBJ1-5	TRBV7-8	ASSLTGRQPQH
TRBJ1-2	TRBV9	ASSGGVGQGDGGYT
TRBJ1-5	TRBV5-5	ASSLYSSEGNQPQH
TRBJ2-1	TRBV29-1	SVNLAGYVYNEQF
TRBJ1-6	TRBV12-5	ASGPSRPGWDNSPLH
TRBJ1-5	TRBV19	ASSPGYGNQPQH
TRBJ1-1	TRBV9	ASSVAEGTLGQGSTEAF
TRBJ2-7	TRBV20-1	SASLPLAGAYEQY
TRBJ2-7	TRBV11-3	ASSQGFGPGLSTYEQY
TRBJ1-6	TRBV7-8	ASSLGGSYNSPLH
TRBJ2-3	TRBV27	ASSPLAGGYTDTQY
TRBJ2-1	TRBV5-5	ASTETVFGGNEQF
TRBJ1-2	TRBV3-1/TRBV3-2	ASSSPNRGSDGYT
TRBJ1-1	TRBV4-1	ASSQETGTVNTEAF
TRBJ1-1	TRBV15	ATSSGAGTEAF
TRBJ1-6	TRBV2	ASSGQGWNSPLH
TRBJ1-6	TRBV27	ASSLSTGQGSSPLH
TRBJ2-3	TRBV7-2	ASSLQRGRTDTQY
TRBJ2-1	TRBV7-2	ASRRRDSTVGEQF
TRBJ1-1	TRBV18	ASSPPTHRGFRNTEAF
TRBJ2-3	TRBV24-1	ATSKGTAEDTQY
TRBJ1-1	TRBV12-3/TRBV12-4	ASSLSVNTEAF
TRBJ1-5	TRBV6-5	ASLVSGLNQPQH
TRBJ1-5	TRBV5-1	ASSLEAGQGQPQH
TRBJ1-5	TRBV28	ASSLSQDRGYSYSNQPQH
TRBJ1-1	TRBV6-2/TRBV6-3	ASSYGSRRDTEAF
TRBJ1-6	TRBV6-5	ASSRENNSPLH